These T cell receptor beta chains were read from a single sample in a study of T cells expressing NK-cell markers. With the 5' RACE reads reprocessed, TCRdb shows one record per CDR3 protein and no DNA. This sample carries roughly 390,000 distinct CDR3 sequences, with around a tenth going to the ten biggest clones. The sample taken for sequencing was blood T cells: a sorted CD56 or NKG2C T cell subset, CD4+ or CD8+ T cells, or bulk PBMC T cells (not recorded which). The receptor source for this set is a woman between 45 and 60 years old in good health. CDR3s include the opening cysteine and the closing phenylalanine or tryptophan. The order of the fields is J gene, CDR3 length, V gene, CDR3 protein.

J: TRBJ2-4; length: 14; V: TRBV3-1; CDR3: CASSPLLAKNIQYF
J: TRBJ1-6; length: 15; V: TRBV19; CDR3: CASRWGTGHNSPLHF
J: TRBJ2-5; length: 17; V: TRBV11-3; CDR3: CASSLGILVESSGTQYF
J: TRBJ2-1; length: 12; V: TRBV20-1; CDR3: CSASRGSGEQFF
J: TRBJ1-1; length: 12; V: TRBV29-1; CDR3: CSVEYQGTEAFF
J: TRBJ2-1; length: 13; V: TRBV3-1; CDR3: CASRKGSTNEQFF
J: TRBJ2-1; length: 15; V: TRBV5-1; CDR3: CASSYTSGGYNEQFF
J: TRBJ2-1; length: 12; V: TRBV29-1; CDR3: CSAMGSYNEQFF
J: TRBJ2-2; length: 15; V: TRBV6-1; CDR3: CASSLAGKFTGELFF
J: TRBJ1-1; length: 11; V: TRBV24-1; CDR3: CASQGLGEAFF
J: TRBJ2-3; length: 15; V: TRBV10-3; CDR3: CANSPGQAESDTQYF
J: TRBJ1-2; length: 12; V: TRBV20-1; CDR3: CSATVGLYGYTF
J: TRBJ2-3; length: 15; V: TRBV7-6; CDR3: CASRPLGGRADTQYF
J: TRBJ2-7; length: 13; V: TRBV27; CDR3: CASGGRDTYEQYF
J: TRBJ2-7; length: 13; V: TRBV20-1; CDR3: CSARWHTHYEQYF
J: TRBJ2-2; length: 13; V: TRBV11-2; CDR3: CASSLEGTGELFF
J: TRBJ2-3; length: 13; V: TRBV7-8; CDR3: CASSKATTDTQYF
J: TRBJ2-1; length: 12; V: TRBV3-1; CDR3: CASSQALVGQFF
J: TRBJ2-5; length: 15; V: TRBV6-5; CDR3: CASTPWREGGGTQYF
J: TRBJ2-2; length: 15; V: TRBV7-9; CDR3: CASSLDGTTTGELFF
J: TRBJ1-2; length: 13; V: TRBV15; CDR3: CATSRQGNYGYTF
J: TRBJ2-5; length: 13; V: TRBV24-1; CDR3: CATSDSRVGTQYF
J: TRBJ2-1; length: 11; V: TRBV5-1; CDR3: CASSNPGLVFF
J: TRBJ2-2; length: 16; V: TRBV24-1; CDR3: CATSEPSKSNTGELFF
J: TRBJ2-1; length: 11; V: TRBV29-1; CDR3: CSVPGYNEQFF